The following is a TCR beta chain sequence with its context. The antigen is unknown. J gave up 8 bases and V 1 base, and 7 bases lay outside the gene matches. The length of the CDR3 is 14 residues. The germline gives CDR1 MGHRA, CDR2 YSYEKL. Generated by immunoSEQ multiplex PCR, the TCRdb table keeps only in-frame clones and is missing some. The sample yields around 100,000 clones, over 75% seen once. These data are taken from a study of identifying expanded T cells in peripheral blood. Study-level results: Two-week clone count variance significantly increased as total template count grew.

The specimen was blood. The sequence derives from a person aged 18 to 75 in good health. V is TRBV4-1 and J is TRBJ1-2, with TRBD1 identical over 7 bases. The CDR3: CASSQGGARGGYTF. CDR3 bases: TGCGCCAGCAGCCAAGGAGGGGCCAGGGGGGGCTACACCTTC.